Below are 19 T cell receptor beta chains sequenced from a single sample in a study of T cells in Graves' hyperthyroidism and ophthalmopathy. Amplification targeted TCR beta CDR3 regions from RNA transcripts. HTBI primers were used for first-round RT-PCR of the TCR CDR3. One entry per CDR3 protein, called by TCRdb with MiXCR from the multiplex PCR reads. Altogether around 380,000 distinct CDR3 sequences are present, roughly 14% being singletons, with the ten largest covering roughly 20%. Sequencing was performed on blood. These receptors came from a man aged 30 to 39 with Graves' hyperthyroidism that later progressed to Graves' ophthalmopathy.

This clonotype was seen ten or more times. The rearrangement uses TRBV7-8 and TRBJ2-7; 8 bases agree with TRBD1. Germline values: CDR1 SGHVS, CDR2 FQNEAQ. Germline trimming cut 6 bases from V and 1 base from J; bases unmatched to any gene: 11. This CDR3 has 16 residues. This CDR3 is CASSLPTTGASYEQYF. The CDR3 coding sequence is TGTGCCAGCAGTCTCCCTACGACAGGGGCATCCTACGAGCAGTACTTC.

This clonotype was observed a handful of times. The chain uses TRBV3-1 and TRBJ2-7, with a tentative D call TRBD1 (5 bases). CDR1 is LGHDT, CDR2 YNNKEL, per germline (reference sequence). Trimming took off 2 bases at V and 6 bases at J, with 20 bases between the two ends. The length of the CDR3 is 16 residues. CDR3 protein: CASSQRLRGQGGEQYF. CDR3 DNA sequence: TGTGCCAGCAGCCAACGTCTTCGTGGGCAGGGTGGCGAGCAGTACTTC.

The CDR3 here is CASSPVGGELFF. CDR3 DNA: TGTGCCAGCAGCCCGGTTGGCGGGGAGCTGTTTTTT. This sequence joins TRBV6-1 and TRBJ2-2; D gene ambiguous. Trimming removed 6 bases at V and 7 bases at J, with 9 bases between. CDR3 length equals 12 residues. Per germline, CDR1 MNHNS and CDR2 SASEGT.

V and J are TRBV28 and TRBJ2-2; D possibly uses TRBD1 or TRBD2 (6 bases each). From germline, CDR1 is MDHEN and CDR2 SYDVKM. Trimming stripped 6 bases from V and 5 bases from J, with 16 bases between. This CDR3 is 15 amino acids long. DNA for the CDR3: TGTGCCAGCAGCCTGGGGGCTAGCGCGACCGGGGAGCTGTTTTTT. Its protein product is CASSLGASATGELFF.

This clonotype appeared many times. V gene TRBV28 combines with J gene TRBJ1-6, with TRBD1 matching over 7 bases. CDR3 length: 14 amino acids. Germline lookup yields CDR1 MDHEN and CDR2 SYDVKM. The trim removed 8 bases at V and 9 bases at J, leaving 10 bases unmatched. The CDR3 reads CASGQTGTVSPLHF. DNA for the CDR3: TGTGCCAGCGGACAGACAGGGACAGTTTCACCCCTCCACTTT.

The table lists this clonotype with a few counts. With a much larger clone just one base away, this may be a read error. V gene TRBV11-2 combines with J gene TRBJ1-1; perhaps TRBD1 as D (6 bases). Per germline, CDR1 SGHAT and CDR2 FQNNGV. The CDR3 runs 14 residues. The CDR3 loop is CVSSPTGGNTEAFF. CDR3 in DNA: TGTGTCAGCAGCCCGACAGGTGGTAACACTGAAGCTTTCTTT.

This chain connects TRBV5-1 to TRBJ1-4; 10 bases fit TRBD1. This CDR3 comprises 18 residues. The V and J ends lost 3 bases and 6 bases, in that order; junction bases with no gene match: 14. Germline assignment: CDR1 SGHRS and CDR2 YFSETQ. In DNA, the CDR3 is TGCGCCAGCAGCTGGACACCGGGACAGGGGCCTGGGGATGAAAAACTGTTTTTT. Amino acids: CASSWTPGQGPGDEKLFF.

This clonotype was counted many times. This chain connects TRBV6-6 to TRBJ2-1, with 8 bases identical to TRBD1. In germline, CDR1 is MNHNY, CDR2 SVGAGI (reference sequence). The junction had 6 bases not matched to a gene; V was cut back by 2 bases and J by 3 bases. The CDR3 consists of 16 residues. The CDR3: CASSYDRGNRYNEQFF. CDR3 nucleotide sequence: TGTGCCAGCAGTTACGACAGGGGAAATCGCTACAATGAGCAGTTCTTC.

This clonotype has ten or more counts. The V gene is TRBV30, the J gene TRBJ2-7; 9 nucleotides line up with TRBD1. J lost 5 bases, V lost 3 bases, and 8 bases had no gene match. The CDR3 consists of 14 residues. CDR1 is GTSNPN and CDR2 is SVGIG in the germline V gene (reference sequence). The CDR3 is CAWSLGQGSDEQYF. In DNA, the CDR3 is TGTGCCTGGAGCCTCGGACAGGGGTCCGACGAGCAGTACTTC.

This clonotype was observed many times. V is TRBV27 and J is TRBJ1-2, with 11 bases matching TRBD1. CDR3 length: 15 amino acids. V dropped 4 bases and J dropped 5; count of bases not matched to a gene: 6. Germline V gene data show CDR1 as MNHEY and CDR2 as SMNVEV (reference sequence). As DNA, the CDR3 is TGTGCCAGCAGTTCACTGGGACAGGGGGTATATGGCTACACCTTC. It encodes CASSSLGQGVYGYTF.

This chain joins TRBV9 and TRBJ2-2, with TRBD1 matching over 7 bases. Germline CDR1 SGDLS, CDR2 YYNGEE. The V gene end was trimmed by 3 bases and the J gene end by 3 bases; junction bases not matched to a gene: 11. This CDR3 has 17 residues. CDR3 DNA sequence: TGTGCCAGCAGCGCAACCGCGACAGGGTATGACACCGGGGAGCTGTTTTTT. Protein product: CASSATATGYDTGELFF.

This clonotype was detected ten times or more. The rearrangement joins TRBV10-3 to TRBJ1-5; 7 bases are shared with TRBD1. The length of the CDR3 is 14 residues. The junction had 5 bases not matched to a gene; V was cut back by 5 bases and J by 4 bases. Germline V gene sequence: CDR1 ENHRY, CDR2 SYGVKD. CDR3 in DNA: TGTGCCATCAGTTCAACAGGGGAGAATCAGCCCCAGCATTTT. It yields the protein CAISSTGENQPQHF.

The chain has TRBV19 and TRBJ2-5; D call uncertain. V was trimmed by 3 bases and J by 3 bases, leaving 5 bases between them. CDR1 is LNHDA, CDR2 SQIVND, per germline (reference sequence). The CDR3 length is 12 residues. This CDR3 reads CASSIPEETQYF. CDR3 bases: TGTGCCAGTAGTATCCCAGAAGAGACCCAGTACTTC.

There are many counts of this clonotype. The gene calls are TRBV5-1 and TRBJ1-1; 9 nucleotides agree with TRBD1. The CDR3 consists of 13 residues. V gave up 5 bases and J gave up 7 bases; unmatched junction bases: 6. Germline V gene sequence: CDR1 SGHRS, CDR2 YFSETQ. The CDR3 spells CASRGQGWGEAFF. The CDR3 region has the DNA TGCGCCAGCAGGGGACAGGGCTGGGGTGAAGCTTTCTTT.

As for this clonotype: A much larger clone differs from this one at a single base, so this may be a read error. This chain links TRBV20-1 with TRBJ1-1, with D perhaps matching TRBD1 (5 bases). This CDR3 region has 15 residues. CDR1 and CDR2 from the germline V gene are DFQATT and SNEGSKA (reference sequence). CDR3 residues: CSARDSRDSYTVAFF. CDR3 sequence (DNA): TGCAGTGCTAGAGATTCCCGAGACAGCTACACTGTAGCTTTCTTT.

This clonotype was counted at least ten times. The chain combines TRBV12-3 or TRBV12-4 with TRBJ2-3; D not certain. Deletions cut 3 bases from V and 2 bases from J, with 6 bases between. The CDR3 is 13 amino acids. The DNA of the CDR3 is TGTGCCAGCAGTTTGGATGTCACAGATACGCAGTATTTT. Residues: CASSLDVTDTQYF.

The chain carries TRBV11-3 and TRBJ1-1; D is undetermined. Trimming removed 4 bases at V and 1 base at J, with 13 bases between. Per germline, CDR1 SGHNT and CDR2 YENEEA. The length of the CDR3 is 15 residues. The CDR3 is CASSSEGRSNTEAFF. In DNA form, the CDR3 reads TGTGCCAGCAGCTCAGAGGGCAGATCGAACACTGAAGCTTTCTTT. The full variable domain, completed using reference TRBV11-3 and TRBJ1-1, is EAGVVQSPRYKIIEKKQPVAFWCNPISGHNTLYWYLQNLGQGPELLIRYENEEAVDDSQLPKDRFSAERLKGVDSTLKIQPAELGDSAVYLCASSSEGRSNTEAFFGQGTRLTVV.

The chain employs TRBV5-4 and TRBJ2-5, with D hard to call. Germline V lookup: CDR1 SGHNT, CDR2 YYREEE (reference sequence). The V end lost 0 bases, the J end lost 6 bases, and 6 bases lay between the germline ends. This CDR3 region has 12 residues. The CDR3 DNA sequence: TGTGCCAGCAGCTTGGAAAGAAAGACCCAGTACTTC. It encodes CASSLERKTQYF.

The table lists this clonotype with many counts. The chain joins TRBV7-8 to TRBJ1-4, with unresolved D. This CDR3 has 15 residues. Germline CDR1 reads SGHVS; CDR2 reads FQNEAQ. The V and J ends lost 5 bases and 3 bases respectively, with 13 bases between them. The CDR3 sequence is CASSPKVVANEKLFF. In nucleotides, the CDR3 is TGTGCCAGCAGCCCCAAAGTGGTAGCTAATGAAAAACTGTTTTTT. Using reference TRBV7-8 and TRBJ1-4 for the parts outside the CDR3, the full variable domain is GAGVSQSPRYKVAKRGQDVALRCDPISGHVSLFWYQQALGQGPEFLTYFQNEAQLDKSGLPSDRFFAERPEGSVSTLKIQRTQQEDSAVYLCASSPKVVANEKLFFGSGTQLSVL.